The source of this T cell receptor beta chain is a study of metastatic and nonmetastatic thyroid tumors. Overall study context: Across peripheral blood and tumor or nodule tissue samples taken from malignant and benign thyroid patients, the repertoires were compared with one another.

Overall study findings and caveats: Malignant tumors reportedly showed significantly higher TCR beta diversity than benign nodules in both blood and tumor.

This clone appeared many times. The target antigen is unknown. Among the patients, none had received any treatment before thyroid surgery. With MiXCR, TCRdb called clones anew from the PCR reads. The sample comprises roughly 71,000 clones, 18% of which are singletons, and around 13% rests with the top ten. Specimen: blood. This clonotype originated in a female donor with papillary thyroid cancer or a benign thyroid nodule (not recorded which). Some clones in this sample may be carry-over from other donors' samples.

In nucleotides, the CDR3 is TGTGCCAGCTCACAAACTAGCGGGAACCAAGAGACCCAGTACTTC. Translation: CASSQTSGNQETQYF. The rearrangement uses TRBV18 and TRBJ2-5; 10 positions match TRBD2. Germline CDR1 reads KGHSH; CDR2 reads LQKENI. After removal of 4 bases from V and 0 bases from J, the junction contained 2 bases not matched to a gene. The CDR3 covers 15 residues.